This record concerns one TCR beta chain sequence. TCRdb's copy holds only in-frame clones and misses some; the assay was immunoSEQ multiplex PCR. The sample carries over 90,000 clones, more than 80% recorded once. The record originates from a study of blood T cell repertoires in COVID-19. The wider study: Acute and convalescent COVID-19 samples came from the United States, Italy and Spain.

The TCR originated in a man older than 75 with COVID-19, enrolled during active disease. The source material was peripheral blood.

CDR3 DNA sequence: TGTGCCGAAAGACCAGGGAACACCGGGGAGCTGTTTTTT. Translation gives CAERPGNTGELFF. This chain connects TRBV30 to TRBJ2-2; no clear D. Trimming removed 8 bases at V and 1 base at J, with 11 bases between. The CDR3 loop spans 13 amino acids. The V gene's germline CDR1 is GTSNPN and CDR2 SVGIG (reference sequence).